This T cell receptor (beta chain) was captured in a study of identical twins. The study, taken as a whole, reports: There were fewer insertions in abundant cord blood beta clonotypes, but memory repertoires showed no such pattern.

V lost 4 bases, J lost 4 bases, and 10 bases lay in between. Per germline, CDR1 SGHTA and CDR2 FQGNSA. This CDR3 is 13 amino acids long. TCRdb processed the 5' RACE reads anew with MiXCR; each CDR3 protein has one entry. The data contain approximately 500,000 distinct CDR3 sequences, approximately 25% of them singletons. In this sample, this clonotype turned up many times. Its antigen is still unknown. The data also belong to a second study, concerning T cells expressing NK-cell markers.

The chain uses TRBV7-2 and TRBJ1-1; unclear D gene. Sequences were obtained from CD4+ T cells sorted from blood. The receptor comes from a young woman in good health. The CDR3 loop is CASSSSSGTEAFF. The CDR3 region has the DNA TGTGCCAGCAGCTCGTCCTCGGGCACTGAAGCTTTCTTT. The whole variable domain, filled in from reference TRBV7-2 and TRBJ1-1, reads GAGVSQSPSNKVTEKGKDVELRCDPISGHTALYWYRQSLGQGLEFLIYFQGNSAPDKSGLPSDRFSAERTGGSVSTLTIQRTQQEDSAVYLCASSSSSGTEAFFGQGTRLTVV.